These 31 T cell receptor beta chains were sequenced from one sample in a study of PD-1 blockade in mismatch repair-deficient tumors. Some clones are missing from TCRdb's copy, which holds only in-frame ones; the method was immunoSEQ multiplex PCR. Of tens of thousands of clones listed, approximately 80% are singletons. The sequencing used peripheral blood, collected 44 weeks after starting pembrolizumab. These TCRs come from an adult with mismatch repair-deficient cancer.

This chain uses TRBV11-2 with TRBJ2-7, with a possible D match to TRBD1 (5 bases). CDR3 length equals 15 residues. Germline lookup yields CDR1 SGHAT and CDR2 FQNNGV. V shed 1 base and J shed 3 bases, with 13 bases lying between them. CDR3 sequence reads: CASSLAQGNLYEQYF. The CDR3 DNA is TGTGCCAGCAGCTTAGCGCAGGGCAATCTCTACGAGCAGTACTTC.

The chain has TRBV30 and TRBJ2-2; D not resolved. The CDR3 is 13 amino acids. The V gene's germline CDR1 is GTSNPN and CDR2 SVGIG (reference sequence). Trimming removed 3 bases from V and 1 base from J, with 6 bases in between. CDR3 loop: CAWSGRNTGELFF. The DNA for the CDR3 is TGTGCCTGGAGCGGTCGGAACACCGGGGAGCTGTTTTTT.

V is TRBV5-6 and J is TRBJ2-7; D perhaps matches TRBD2 (6 bases). V lost 0 bases and J 6 bases, leaving 10 bases between the germline ends. The CDR3 runs to 13 residues. The germline V gene has CDR1 SGHDT and CDR2 YYEEEE. In DNA form, the CDR3 reads TGTGCCAGCAGCTTGGGGAGGGTGTCCGAGCAGTACTTC. Translated, it gives CASSLGRVSEQYF.

This clone occurred a few times. The chain carries TRBV2 and TRBJ1-1; D remains unclear. Per germline, CDR1 SNHLY and CDR2 FYNNEI. There are 11 residues in the CDR3. Deletions cut 5 bases from V and 3 bases from J, with 4 bases between. CDR3 bases: TGTGCCAGCAGTTCTTACACTGAAGCTTTCTTT. Translation: CASSSYTEAFF.

The chain links TRBV5-1 to TRBJ2-3; D may be TRBD2 (6 bases). Per the germline V gene, CDR1 is SGHRS and CDR2 is YFSETQ. Trimming removed 0 bases from V and 6 bases from J, with 14 bases in between. The CDR3 covers 15 residues. Here the CDR3 reads CASSLAAGLTDTQYF. CDR3 DNA: TGCGCCAGCAGCTTGGCGGCGGGGCTTACCGATACGCAGTATTTT.

The V gene is TRBV6-5, the J gene TRBJ2-2; the match to TRBD1 covers 7 bases. Germline loops: CDR1 MNHEY, CDR2 SVGAGI. This CDR3 spans 14 amino acids. With 4 bases clipped from V and 8 bases from J, the junction kept 7 bases outside the gene matches. The CDR3 region is CASSSGQVEGELFF. DNA for the CDR3: TGTGCCAGCAGTTCCGGACAGGTAGAGGGGGAGCTGTTTTTT.

The CDR3 region is CASSPRDSLYEQYF. DNA for the CDR3: TGTGCCAGCAGTCCCCGGGACAGTTTGTACGAGCAGTACTTC. The chain links TRBV25-1 to TRBJ2-7; 7 bases match TRBD1. From germline, CDR1 is MGHDK and CDR2 SYGVNS. The CDR3 contains 14 residues. V dropped 5 bases and J dropped 4; count of bases not matched to a gene: 8.

V gene TRBV14 combines with J gene TRBJ1-1; D call uncertain. Germline-derived CDR1 and CDR2 are SGHDN and FVKESK. The CDR3 totals 16 residues. V was clipped by 1 base and J by 0 bases, with 12 bases between them. The CDR3 nucleotides read TGTGCCAGCAGCCAAGCGTTTTCACGAATGAACACTGAAGCTTTCTTT. Amino acid sequence: CASSQAFSRMNTEAFF.

The chain employs TRBV6-5 and TRBJ1-1; D unclear. CDR3 length: 13 amino acids. V lost 4 bases and J 0 bases, leaving 6 bases between the germline ends. Looked up from germline, CDR1 is MNHEY and CDR2 is SVGAGI. Here the CDR3 DNA reads TGTGCCAGCAGTTGGGTGATGAACACTGAAGCTTTCTTT. This encodes CASSWVMNTEAFF.

This clone came up many times. This rearrangement joins TRBV7-2 to TRBJ1-2, with D tentatively TRBD1 (5 bases). This CDR3 region has 13 residues. V lost 1 base to trimming and J lost 3 bases, with 6 bases between them. Per germline, CDR1 SGHTA and CDR2 FQGNSA. The CDR3, as DNA: TGTGCCAGCAGCTTAGGCAGGGACTATGGCTACACCTTC. Protein product: CASSLGRDYGYTF.

The V gene is TRBV7-6, the J gene TRBJ2-3; D tentatively reads TRBD1 or TRBD2 (5 bases each). The CDR3 runs to 14 residues. V was cut by 2 bases and J by 5 bases, with 11 bases left in between. Germline CDR1 and CDR2: SGHVS and FNYEAQ. This CDR3 reads CASSLSRDLDTQYF. CDR3 nucleotide sequence: TGTGCCAGCAGCTTAAGCCGGGACCTAGATACGCAGTATTTT.

This sequence joins TRBV5-8 and TRBJ1-5, with 9 bases fitting TRBD1. With V trimmed by 4 bases and J by 5 bases, 4 bases remained unmatched. CDR1 SGHTS and CDR2 YDEGEE come from the germline V gene. This CDR3 is 14 amino acids long. The CDR3 protein is CASSLGQGYQPQHF. The CDR3 nucleotides are TGTGCCAGCAGCCTGGGACAGGGCTATCAGCCCCAGCATTTT.

The rearrangement joins TRBV5-4 to TRBJ2-3, with 7 positions matching TRBD2. This CDR3 has 14 amino acids. V trimming: 1 base; J trimming: 2 bases; junction bases outside the gene matches: 1. CDR1 and CDR2 from the germline V gene are SGHNT and YYREEE (reference sequence). CDR3 residues: CASSLRLATDTQYF. CDR3 nucleotide sequence: TGTGCCAGCAGCTTGCGACTAGCCACAGATACGCAGTATTTT.

V is TRBV5-4 and J is TRBJ2-2; TRBD1 matches 8 bases. The CDR3 totals 16 residues. V lost 0 bases and J lost 5; bases outside the gene matches: 6. Germline CDR1 reads SGHNT; CDR2 reads YYREEE (reference sequence). The DNA for the CDR3 is TGTGCCAGCAGCTTGGTCCGGGACAGGCTGACCGGGGAGCTGTTTTTT. This translates into CASSLVRDRLTGELFF.

The chain is built from TRBV5-4 and TRBJ2-1; 10 bases fit TRBD2. Trimming at V came to 1 base and at J to 8 bases, leaving 6 bases not matched to a gene. Looked up from germline, CDR1 is SGHNT and CDR2 is YYREEE (reference sequence). This CDR3 is built from 15 residues. Here the CDR3 reads CASSLSVAGGHEQFF. DNA of the CDR3: TGTGCCAGCAGCTTGTCGGTAGCGGGAGGTCATGAGCAGTTCTTC.

The chain employs TRBV5-1 and TRBJ2-3, with D possibly being TRBD2 (6 bases). V was trimmed by 4 bases and J by 0 bases, leaving 12 bases between them. In germline, CDR1 is SGHRS, CDR2 YFSETQ. This CDR3 comprises 15 residues. CDR3 bases: TGCGCCAGCAGCCGTAGCGGAACTAGCACAGATACGCAGTATTTT. Translation: CASSRSGTSTDTQYF.

This clone was detected a few times. The V and J genes are TRBV19 and TRBJ1-2, with no clear D. Trimming removed 5 bases at V and 7 bases at J, with 11 bases between. This CDR3 has 12 amino acids. Per the germline V gene, CDR1 is LNHDA and CDR2 is SQIVND (reference sequence). DNA of the CDR3: TGTGCCAGTAGTCCCCGGGAGGGTGGCTACACCTTC. Its translation is CASSPREGGYTF.

This clone was detected once. The chain couples TRBV19 to TRBJ2-5; the match to TRBD1 covers 9 bases. Unmatched junction bases numbered 5, after V lost 5 bases and J lost 4 bases. Germline V gene sequence: CDR1 LNHDA, CDR2 SQIVND (reference sequence). The CDR3 totals 14 residues. The CDR3 protein is CASSYRGRPETQYF. The CDR3 DNA reads TGTGCCAGTAGTTACAGGGGGCGCCCAGAGACCCAGTACTTC. The whole variable domain, filled in from reference TRBV19 and TRBJ2-5, reads DGGITQSPKYLFRKEGQNVTLSCEQNLNHDAMYWYRQDPGQGLRLIYYSQIVNDFQKGDIAEGYSVSREKKESFPLTVTSAQKNPTAFYLCASSYRGRPETQYFGPGTRLLVL.

V is TRBV10-1 and J is TRBJ2-5, with D maybe TRBD1 (5 bases). V was pared by 3 bases and J by 5 bases, with 16 bases between. The CDR3 is 15 amino acids. The germline V gene encodes CDR1 WNHNN and CDR2 SYGVQD (reference sequence). In nucleotides, the CDR3 is TGCGCCAGCAGTGACCGGCCGGACAATCGGGAGACCCAGTACTTC. Its protein is CASSDRPDNRETQYF.

In its sample, this clone was seen many times. This chain uses TRBV4-2 with TRBJ2-1; D possibly corresponds to TRBD1 (5 bases). Germline CDR1 and CDR2: LGHNA and YNFKEQ. Trimming took off 1 base at V and 6 bases at J, with 7 bases between the two ends. The CDR3 consists of 13 residues. As DNA, the CDR3 is TGTGCCAGCAGCCAAGGACAGTCCAATGAGCAGTTCTTC. As protein: CASSQGQSNEQFF.

The chain carries TRBV5-5 and TRBJ2-7; 9 bases agree with TRBD2. Trimming took 6 bases from V and 6 from J; bases not matched to a gene: 16. Germline V gene lookup returns CDR1 SGHKS and CDR2 YYEKEE (reference sequence). The CDR3 has 16 residues. The CDR3, as DNA: TGTGCCAGCACCACTTATAGCGGGAGTCGTCAGTCCGAGCAGTACTTC. As protein: CASTTYSGSRQSEQYF.

This clone occurred once. This sequence joins TRBV29-1 and TRBJ2-1; maybe TRBD2 (6 bases). The germline V gene encodes CDR1 SQVTM and CDR2 ANQGSEA. This CDR3 has 11 residues. The germline V and J ends were trimmed by 6 bases and 4 bases, with 7 bases remaining between them. The CDR3 sequence is CSVGLYNEQFF. In DNA form, the CDR3 reads TGCAGCGTGGGACTTTACAATGAGCAGTTCTTC.

The rearrangement joins TRBV14 to TRBJ1-2; D is possibly TRBD1 (5 bases). The CDR3 extends over 15 amino acids. The V end was cut by 3 bases, the J end by 2 bases, with 13 bases between. The V gene's germline CDR1 is SGHDN and CDR2 FVKESK. The CDR3 DNA reads TGTGCCAGCAGCCAGGCCGGGACGGAGAACTATGGCTACACCTTC. This translates into CASSQAGTENYGYTF. The full variable domain, with the rest looked up from reference TRBV14 and TRBJ1-2, is EAGVTQFPSHSVIEKGQTVTLRCDPISGHDNLYWYRRVMGKEIKFLLHFVKESKQDESGMPNNRFLAERTGGTYSTLKVQPAELEDSGVYFCASSQAGTENYGYTFGSGTRLTVV.

The CDR3 sequence: CSLILGGYTF. Written as DNA, the CDR3 is TGCAGTCTCATTTTGGGGGGCTACACCTTC. The chain combines TRBV20-1 with TRBJ1-2; D is uncertain. The CDR3 has 10 amino acids. V was shortened by 8 bases and J by 8 bases, with 12 bases between the two germline ends. Germline-derived CDR1 and CDR2 are DFQATT and SNEGSKA (reference sequence).

This chain connects TRBV5-4 to TRBJ2-1, with TRBD2 identical over 10 bases. This CDR3 is 17 amino acids long. The V gene end was trimmed by 0 bases and the J gene end by 6 bases; junction bases not matched to a gene: 9. The germline V gene encodes CDR1 SGHNT and CDR2 YYREEE (reference sequence). The CDR3 bases are TGTGCCAGCAGCTTGGGGGCTAGCGGGAGCAGTCGCAATGAGCAGTTCTTC. Translation gives CASSLGASGSSRNEQFF.

The rearrangement uses TRBV6-1 and TRBJ2-7; D possibly corresponds to TRBD1 (7 bases). CDR1 and CDR2 (germline): MNHNS, SASEGT. This CDR3 contains 15 residues. Trimming removed 6 bases from V and 5 bases from J, with 20 bases in between. As DNA, the CDR3 is TGTGCCAGCAGGAGGGGGGAGACAGGGCACCACGAGCAGTACTTC. Residues: CASRRGETGHHEQYF.

This sequence joins TRBV5-4 and TRBJ2-7; D is unclear. The germline V gene encodes CDR1 SGHNT and CDR2 YYREEE (reference sequence). Trimming removed 5 bases at V and 0 bases at J, with 15 bases between. The CDR3 sequence is 15 residues long. The CDR3 DNA sequence: TGTGCCAGCAGACCTGACCCCAAGAGCTCCTACGAGCAGTACTTC. It specifies CASRPDPKSSYEQYF.

The V gene is TRBV2, the J gene TRBJ2-5, with TRBD1 matching over 8 bases. Looked up from germline, CDR1 is SNHLY and CDR2 is FYNNEI. V lost 10 bases and J lost 7; bases outside the gene matches: 14. The CDR3 consists of 14 residues. The CDR3 reads CANNGTGVLVTQYF. The CDR3 DNA is TGTGCCAACAACGGGACAGGTGTTTTGGTGACCCAGTACTTC.

The rearrangement uses TRBV15 and TRBJ2-7; maybe TRBD1 (5 bases). Germline CDR1 is LNHNV and CDR2 is YYDKDF (reference sequence). The V end lost 3 bases, the J end lost 2 bases, and 8 bases lay between the germline ends. The CDR3 is made up of 13 amino acids. The CDR3 DNA reads as TGTGCCACCAGCAGGGACATACCCTACGAGCAGTACTTC. Its protein product is CATSRDIPYEQYF.

The chain uses TRBV30 and TRBJ1-1; no definite D call. Trimming cost V 0 bases and J 7 bases, with 15 bases left between them. CDR1 and CDR2 (germline): GTSNPN, SVGIG (reference sequence). This CDR3 has 14 residues. CDR3 nucleotides: TGTGCCTGGAGTGTGGATAGGGTTTTAATTGAAGCTTTCTTT. Residues: CAWSVDRVLIEAFF.

The chain employs TRBV30 and TRBJ1-2; D possibly corresponds to TRBD1 (6 bases). V was clipped by 1 base and J by 5 bases, with 11 bases between them. CDR1 is GTSNPN and CDR2 is SVGIG in the germline V gene (reference sequence). There are 13 residues in the CDR3. The CDR3 DNA follows: TGTGCCTGGAGTGCAGACAGGTCTTATGGCTACACCTTC. Protein product: CAWSADRSYGYTF.